This TCR beta chain was obtained from a study of T cell responses to AZD1222 COVID-19 vaccine. Trimming left V 10 bases short and J 0 bases short, with 14 bases between. This CDR3 region has 14 residues. CDR1 and CDR2 from the germline V gene are MNHEY and SMNVEV (reference sequence). General study findings and limits: Researchers took repertoire samples only after the peak T cell response had come. The donors showed a predominance of white British ancestry and of females, with possible underestimation of clonal diversity. Along spike, vaccine-associated CD4 TCRs were found throughout, with dominance at 160-218 and 743-854.

This clone was found once. Its antigen is still unknown. The protocol was immunoSEQ multiplex PCR, while the TCRdb copy is restricted to in-frame clones and leaves out a portion. The sample holds about 94,000 clones, 88% seen once. The clonotype comes from an adult who received the AZD1222 COVID-19 vaccine. The material was peripheral blood, obtained 28 days after the second AZD1222 dose. This sequence joins TRBV27 and TRBJ2-3; D is undetermined. Here the CDR3 reads CATAGSPSTDTQYF. CDR3 bases: TGTGCCACCGCCGGGTCTCCTAGCACAGATACGCAGTATTTT.